This T cell receptor beta chain was captured in a study of cytomegalovirus exposure and HLA in healthy donors (dated by TCRdb to about 2017). About the full investigation: An earlier analysis of about 560 of the donors reported 276 Gb of sequence data and 95 million to 130 million unique TCR beta sequences obtained from around 170 million T cells. An early release covering over 500 HLA-typed donors comprised about 290 gigabases of sequencing data and around 86 million unique TCR sequences. Among the roughly 400 genotyped donors, approximately 82% belonged to the genetic ancestry cluster associated with self-reported Caucasian donors. The aim of the study was to test whether cataloging public T cell receptors could identify signatures of past pathogen exposure. The study profiled the T cell repertoires of 666 subjects by immunosequencing and related them to cytomegalovirus serostatus. In addition to the first cohort of several hundred subjects, a separate validation cohort of over 90 different subjects was used. To predict cytomegalovirus infection status, the study combined high-throughput TCR immunosequencing, statistical association of individual TCRs with disease status, and machine learning. In a later analysis, previously published TCR beta repertoires from 666 donors were re-analyzed and high-resolution HLA genotyping was added so that TCR occurrence patterns could be studied. Rather than drawing on any new phenotypic data, the later analysis identified candidate immune exposures from TCR beta sequences and the way those sequences occurred across donors. An earlier analysis of around 580 of the donors used high-throughput TCR beta sequencing to judge whether each TCR beta V gene segment behaved as functional or pseudogenic. Alongside the repertoire data, information on donor age, sex, ethnicity and CMV serostatus was compiled. A later genetic analysis took genome-wide SNP genotypes for about 65% of the 666 donors and used that subset as a discovery cohort. Every discovery cohort repertoire had been produced on one sequencing platform. Both class I and class II loci were covered by HLA typing, at four-digit resolution. Typing coverage differed by locus: A, B, C, DRB1 and DQB1 were typed in about 620-630 donors, DQA1 in about 500, DPA1 in some 600, and DPB1 in just under 480. Because of strong linkage in the cohort, 4 to 6 DR-DQ haplotypes were treated as single units for association and clustering. Across 398 genotyped donors of the cohort, an average of roughly 250,000 unique TCR beta nucleotide sequences per donor were sequenced, and around 19% of those sequences were non-productive.

The protocol used for the library was the immunoSEQ multiplex PCR assay. For the multiplex PCR, a mixture combining 60 forward primers for TCR Vbeta segments and 13 reverse primers for TCR Jbeta segments was used. The CDR3 region of rearranged TCR beta genes was amplified from genomic DNA by a multiplex PCR assay. The amplified TCR beta libraries were sequenced on the Illumina HiSeq System as 87-base-pair reads. As for the authors' bioinformatics: A later analysis counted some 80 million unique TCR beta chains across the 550 to 750 repertoires, and some 11 million of these chains were shared by at least two donors. A nearest-neighbor algorithm error-corrected the raw reads and collapsed the reads into unique sequences, merging closely related sequences to remove PCR and sequencing errors. CDR3 sequences were aligned to IMGT reference sequences to assign V, D and J gene segments. For a sequence to be retained, at least a six-nucleotide match to both a V gene segment and a J gene segment was required. Rearrangements were called productive when the CDR3 lacked stop codons and stayed in frame with V and J; all others were non-productive. CDR3 was defined according to IMGT convention as the region running from the second conserved V-encoded cysteine to the conserved J-encoded phenylalanine. In an earlier analysis of 500 to 650 of the donors, sequences lacking an unambiguous match to a single V gene segment were excluded. An earlier analysis of a few hundred of the donors classified V segments as functional when productive rearrangements were above 56.7% and as segregating when the standard deviation between donors was above 5%. A statistical classification framework was developed to diagnose cytomegalovirus status using the catalog of TCR beta chain sequences. V and J gene assignment, in a later analysis, came from comparing TCR nucleotide sequences with IMGT/GENE-DB human TR gene sequences. In a later analysis, CDR3 sequences and most-parsimonious VDJ recombination scenarios were assigned using the TCRdist pipeline. In a later analysis, each TCR beta chain was defined by its CDR3 amino acid sequence together with its V-gene family, and reads lacking a unique V-gene family were excluded. As a way to deal with suspected cross-contamination and a sequencing artifact, a later analysis dropped more than 500 nucleotide sequences that were highly shared and had low generation probability. For each public chain, a later analysis derived a clonal expansion index from normalized ranks of inferred template counts within each repertoire. In a later analysis, generation probabilities were computed with a VDJ recombination model fitted to out-of-frame rearrangements, and the resulting probabilities were checked against IGoR. Hypergeometric tests were used in a later analysis to score TCR-TCR, TCR-HLA and TCR-CMV co-occurrence, with a repertoire-size bias correction applied to the TCR pairs. A later analysis estimated false discovery rates by permuting HLA or CMV assignments 20 times. In a later analysis, co-occurring TCRs were grouped using DBSCAN, with TCRdist sequence similarity added in when clustering inside HLA-allele-positive subsets. Repertoires with fewer than 30,000 or more than 120,000 public chains were left out of co-occurrence clustering, as were about 5 repertoires with anomalous nucleotide sharing. TCRdb holds this immuneACCESS table with in-frame rearrangements only. Some clones are missing; in checked studies, unresolved V genes explain under half, and the rest has no known cause. V and J calls and clone size come straight from that table; D and trimming were deduced from the DNA. This sample has over 50,000 clones in its table, and about 76% of those were observed once. Approximately 2.3% of the sample is held by the ten biggest clonotypes.

In total, 500 to 700 healthy bone marrow donors made up the cohort. At the time of sampling, all cohort members were nominally healthy, though unrecorded immune exposures were likely present. The donor was CMV seronegative and belonged to the group of under 400 seronegative cohort members. A peripheral blood sample was collected from each donor, and TCR beta sequencing was performed on peripheral blood mononuclear cells. Genomic DNA was extracted from the blood cell samples with the Qiagen DNeasy Blood Extraction Kit. A word on this clone: Its antigen target is currently unknown. Base-call qualities are not available, and no considerably larger clone is one nucleotide away.

According to the germline V gene, CDR1 reads SGHRS and CDR2 reads YFSETQ. V was cut back by 4 bases and J by 5 bases, leaving a gap of 12 bases between them. Spanning cysteine to phenylalanine, the CDR3 consists of 14 amino acids. Of the read, only the CDR3 DNA is kept; its 42 bases are in frame from base 1. Study-level results and caveats: Most TCR sequences were seen in very few donors, while some public TCRs were found in many individuals. Only TCR beta chains were sequenced in this cohort, and the absence of alpha or paired-chain data limited detectable features. A further reported finding was that TCR beta sequences accurately predicted the HLA-A and HLA-B alleles for most subjects in the first cohort. In an earlier analysis of about 550 of the donors, most TCR beta V segments were observed in productive rearrangements about 90% or about 30% of the time, broadly matching IMGT annotations. For the cohort, immune exposure information was limited to CMV serostatus. A later analysis found that most CMV-associated TCR beta chains appeared HLA-restricted, with HLA associations seemingly driven largely by CMV exposure. Because HLA typing was unavailable for some donors at each locus, only the typed subset was used in association tests. A later analysis found that TCR association rates varied across HLA loci, with DRB1 alleles showing the most associated TCRs and HLA-C alleles the fewest. According to the authors, the approach could potentially be generalized to other disease states and immunological phenotypes. The classifier was reported to diagnose cytomegalovirus status with high specificity and sensitivity in both the original and validation cohorts. Presence/absence analyses assumed roughly uniform sequencing depth across donors, an assumption that may not hold. Correlated functional status among segregating V segments might reflect linkage disequilibrium, but an unknown experimental factor could not be ruled out. According to a later genetic analysis, donors in an Asian-associated ancestry cluster had fewer N-insertions in productive TCRs than the approximately 700-donor mean. Because counts were too low, about 17 rarely observed V segments, including chromosome 9 orphons, were excluded from the earlier analysis of 587 of the donors. According to a later analysis, parvovirus B19, influenza, CMV and Epstein-Barr virus appeared linked to several top co-occurrence clusters. A later analysis found that HLA-associated TCR beta chains were more clonally expanded and had lower generation probabilities than equally common non-associated chains. In the study, about 150 TCR beta chains were listed as associated with cytomegalovirus. Three of the identified cytomegalovirus-associated TCR beta chains were confirmed in vitro to be specific for cytomegalovirus antigens. A later analysis associated some 17,000 TCR beta sequences with specific HLA alleles at a false discovery rate of 0.05. In a later genetic analysis, a missense DCLRE1C variant was associated with V-gene and J-gene trimming of TCR beta chains, and the association was replicated in an independent cohort. A group of highly shared sequence variants was considered likely to be a technical artifact of the sequencing pipeline. Some IMGT-functional V segments, including TRBV6-2 and TRBV6-3, could not be distinguished by the 87-base-pair reads and were therefore excluded. When HLA alleles, especially DR and DQ, strongly co-occurred, TCR associations were difficult to assign to individual alleles.

Material: PBMCs. This sequence was found in a female donor in good health and CMV-seronegative. This chain joins TRBV5-1 to TRBJ1-4, with TRBD1 perhaps the D gene, on 6 matching bases. CDR3 sequence: CASSPDSVNEKLFF. The nucleotide sequence is given as TGCGCCAGCAGCCCGGACAGCGTAAATGAAAAACTGTTTTTT.